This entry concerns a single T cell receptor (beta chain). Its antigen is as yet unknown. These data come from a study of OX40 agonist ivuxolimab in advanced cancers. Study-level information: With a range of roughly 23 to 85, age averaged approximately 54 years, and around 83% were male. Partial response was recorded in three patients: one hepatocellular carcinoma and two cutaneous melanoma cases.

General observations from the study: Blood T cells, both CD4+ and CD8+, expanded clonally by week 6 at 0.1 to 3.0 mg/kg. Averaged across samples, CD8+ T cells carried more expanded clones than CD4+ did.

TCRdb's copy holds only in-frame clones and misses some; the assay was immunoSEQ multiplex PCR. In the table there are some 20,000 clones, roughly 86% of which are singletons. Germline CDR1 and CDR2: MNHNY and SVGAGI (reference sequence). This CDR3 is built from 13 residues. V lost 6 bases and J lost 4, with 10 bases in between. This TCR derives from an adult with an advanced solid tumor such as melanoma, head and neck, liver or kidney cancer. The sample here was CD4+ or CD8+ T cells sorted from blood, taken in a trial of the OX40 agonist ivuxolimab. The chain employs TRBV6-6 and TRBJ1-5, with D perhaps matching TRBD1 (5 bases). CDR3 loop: CASRDRSNQPQHF. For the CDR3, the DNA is TGTGCCAGCAGAGACAGATCAAATCAGCCCCAGCATTTT.